One and the same sample provided the 15 T cell receptor beta chains below, sequenced in a study of blood T cell repertoires in COVID-19. Sequencing was performed with immunoSEQ multiplex PCR; in TCRdb, only in-frame clones are kept and a portion is missing. The table lists approximately 260,000 clones, roughly 83% of them singletons. Material for sequencing was peripheral blood. These receptors all stem from a woman of 80 years or more with acute or convalescent COVID-19.

V gene TRBV6-5 combines with J gene TRBJ1-1; 10 bases fit TRBD1. V dropped 6 bases and J dropped 6; count of bases not matched to a gene: 10. The CDR3 runs to 15 residues. Per the germline V gene, CDR1 is MNHEY and CDR2 is SVGAGI. The CDR3 sequence is CASRPATGGGAEAFF. CDR3 coding DNA: TGTGCCAGCAGGCCTGCGACAGGGGGCGGGGCTGAAGCTTTCTTT.

This clone was detected once. The chain uses TRBV18 and TRBJ2-1; TRBD1 matches at 12 bases. Germline V gives CDR1 KGHSH, CDR2 LQKENI. The CDR3 covers 16 residues. Trimming took 6 bases from V and 3 from J; bases not matched to a gene: 6. Written as DNA, the CDR3 is TGTGCCAGCTCTCCAGGGACAGGGGGCCTCTACAATGAGCAGTTCTTC. Residues: CASSPGTGGLYNEQFF. The full variable domain, rest sourced from reference TRBV18 and TRBJ2-1, is NAGVMQNPRHLVRRRGQEARLRCSPMKGHSHVYWYRQLPEEGLKFMVYLQKENIIDESGMPKERFSAEFPKEGPSILRIQQVVRGDSAAYFCASSPGTGGLYNEQFFGPGTRLTVL.

The chain combines TRBV9 with TRBJ2-2; D possibly corresponds to TRBD1 (6 bases). This CDR3 has 16 amino acids. Trimming took 4 bases from V and 1 from J, leaving 14 bases between them. The germline V gene has CDR1 SGDLS and CDR2 YYNGEE. The chain's CDR3 is CASSPTGSGNTGELFF. The CDR3 nucleotides read TGTGCCAGCAGCCCAACAGGGAGTGGGAACACCGGGGAGCTGTTTTTT.

The CDR3 DNA sequence: TGCGCCAGCAGCTTGGATGGGGCGGAAAATCAGCCCCAGCATTTT. Translated, it gives CASSLDGAENQPQHF. The V and J genes are TRBV5-1 and TRBJ1-5; perhaps TRBD1 as D (5 bases). V lost 0 bases to trimming and J lost 4 bases, with 11 bases between them. CDR3 length equals 15 residues. Germline CDR1 reads SGHRS; CDR2 reads YFSETQ.

This chain connects TRBV30 to TRBJ2-1, with 8 bases that match TRBD1. Germline assignment: CDR1 GTSNPN and CDR2 SVGIG (reference sequence). This CDR3 region has 15 residues. V lost 3 bases, J lost 4 bases, and 8 bases stayed unmatched. In nucleotides, the CDR3 is TGTGCCTGGAGCGGGCCGGGACAGGTTTACAATGAGCAGTTCTTC. It codes for CAWSGPGQVYNEQFF.

The V call is TRBV5-1, the J call TRBJ2-7; 7 bases match TRBD2. J was trimmed by 2 bases and V by 4 bases; bases with no gene match: 12. The CDR3 is made up of 16 amino acids. Germline V lookup: CDR1 SGHRS, CDR2 YFSETQ. The CDR3 is CASSPAGGTTTYEQYF. In DNA form, the CDR3 reads TGCGCCAGCAGCCCGGCAGGCGGGACTACCACCTACGAGCAGTACTTC.

The rearrangement uses TRBV5-6 and TRBJ1-2; TRBD1 might be the D (6 bases). CDR1 is SGHDT, CDR2 YYEEEE, per germline. The CDR3 covers 15 residues. With 4 bases removed from V and 2 bases from J, the gap between germline ends came to 15 bases. This chain's CDR3 is CASSLVGTGNYGYTF. The CDR3 DNA is TGTGCCAGCAGCCTGGTTGGAACAGGGAACTATGGCTACACCTTC.

CDR3: CASSLAWTASGNTIYF. In DNA form, the CDR3 reads TGTGCCAGCAGCTTAGCATGGACAGCCTCTGGAAACACCATATATTTT. This rearrangement joins TRBV5-6 to TRBJ1-3, with a tentative D call TRBD1 (6 bases). This CDR3 contains 16 residues. Germline V gene data show CDR1 as SGHDT and CDR2 as YYEEEE. The V and J ends lost 2 bases and 0 bases respectively, with 12 bases between them.

The chain joins TRBV11-2 to TRBJ2-2, with D possibly matching TRBD1 (6 bases). With 2 bases removed from V and 6 bases from J, the gap between germline ends came to 13 bases. The CDR3 loop spans 15 amino acids. Germline values: CDR1 SGHAT, CDR2 FQNNGV. CDR3 sequence: CASSLRDNRAGELFF. The CDR3 DNA reads as TGTGCCAGCAGCTTACGGGACAATAGGGCCGGGGAGCTGTTTTTT.

This clone occurred a few times. The chain recombines TRBV4-1 with TRBJ2-3; 7 positions agree with TRBD2. Germline CDR1 MGHRA, CDR2 YSYEKL. This CDR3 has 15 amino acids. V was clipped by 4 bases and J by 2 bases; unmatched bases: 6. The CDR3 protein is CASSLPGGPTDTQYF. The CDR3 nucleotides read TGCGCCAGCAGCCTGCCGGGGGGACCCACAGATACGCAGTATTTT.

The chain employs TRBV5-1 and TRBJ1-6; D may be TRBD1 (6 bases). Germline V CDR1 and CDR2: SGHRS, YFSETQ. V shed 1 base and J shed 9 bases, with 17 bases lying between them. There are 16 residues in the CDR3. The CDR3 sequence is CASSLSEWQGTSPLHF. For the CDR3, the DNA is TGCGCCAGCAGCTTGAGTGAATGGCAGGGGACTTCACCCCTCCACTTT.

The V and J genes are TRBV28 and TRBJ1-5; D remains ambiguous. Trimming stripped 5 bases from V and 5 bases from J, with 10 bases between. The CDR3 contains 13 residues. The germline V gene has CDR1 MDHEN and CDR2 SYDVKM. The DNA for the CDR3 is TGTGCCAGCAGTCAAGTTCAGTATCAGCCCCAGCATTTT. Residues: CASSQVQYQPQHF.

V and J are TRBV12-3 or TRBV12-4 and TRBJ2-1; TRBD1 matches at 7 bases. With V trimmed by 4 bases and J by 6 bases, 3 bases remained unmatched. The CDR3 sequence is 13 residues long. The CDR3 is CASSSGQLNEQFF. CDR3 coding DNA: TGTGCCAGCAGTTCGGGACAGCTCAATGAGCAGTTCTTC.

The J gene is TRBJ2-4, the V gene TRBV19; possibly TRBD1 for D (5 bases). Germline loops: CDR1 LNHDA, CDR2 SQIVND (reference sequence). V lost 6 bases and J 2 bases, leaving 11 bases between the germline ends. CDR3 length: 14 amino acids. The CDR3 DNA follows: TGTGCCAGTAGCCAGGGCGGAACCAAAAACATTCAGTACTTC. The encoded protein is CASSQGGTKNIQYF.

For this clone: This same CDR3 is encoded by further DNA sequences in the sample. CDR3 DNA: TGTGCCAGCAGTAGACAGGGTTGGGGCTACACCTTC. The encoded protein is CASSRQGWGYTF. The gene calls are TRBV7-9 and TRBJ1-2; 7 bases agree with TRBD1. This CDR3 spans 12 amino acids. Losses at the gene ends were 6 bases for V and 8 bases for J; bases not matched to a gene: 6. Looked up from germline, CDR1 is SEHNR and CDR2 is FQNEAQ (reference sequence).